The 10 T cell receptor beta chains presented below share a single source sample, sequenced in a study of cytomegalovirus exposure and HLA in healthy donors (dated by TCRdb to between 2016 and 2019). To prepare the library, the immunoSEQ multiplex PCR assay was applied. The multiplex PCR relied on a mix of 60 forward primers for TCR Vbeta segments and 13 reverse primers for TCR Jbeta segments. TCRdb carries this immuneACCESS record with in-frame sequences only. Its versions omit some clonotypes, under half of them owing to an unresolved V gene in the studies checked, with the rest unexplained. The sample has 93,000 or so clones on record, approximately 70% of them singletons. Roughly 3% of the sample comes from the top ten. Sequencing used PBMCs. The source is a woman aged 50 to 60 in good health and CMV-seronegative.

The rearrangement joins TRBV7-2 to TRBJ1-3; D is uncertain. The CDR3 length is 15 residues. Germline assignment: CDR1 SGHTA and CDR2 FQGNSA. The V and J ends lost 2 bases and 0 bases respectively, with 8 bases between them. For the CDR3, the DNA is TGTGCCAGCAGCTTACGAGAGAGCTCTGGAAACACCATATATTTT. This codes for CASSLRESSGNTIYF.

V usage is TRBV5-1 and J usage is TRBJ1-1, with a weak D call TRBD1 (5 bases). This CDR3 comprises 18 residues. Trimming pared 4 bases from V and 1 base from J, leaving 23 bases between. The germline V gene encodes CDR1 SGHRS and CDR2 YFSETQ. Written as DNA, the CDR3 is TGCGCCAGCAGCACGCACGACAGCGGGGGGACCGCGAACACTGAAGCTTTCTTT. This encodes CASSTHDSGGTANTEAFF.

This clone has only a few counts. V gene TRBV7-2 combines with J gene TRBJ2-3; 9 bases map to TRBD2. The CDR3 totals 14 residues. Germline-derived CDR1 and CDR2 are SGHTA and FQGNSA. V shed 7 bases, J shed 4 bases, and the junction held 6 bases outside the gene matches. This CDR3 reads CASTPSGNSDTQYF. The CDR3 coding sequence is TGTGCCAGCACCCCTAGCGGGAACTCAGATACGCAGTATTTT.

This clone was counted between two and nine times. V is TRBV7-2 and J is TRBJ1-4; possibly TRBD1 for D (6 bases). The CDR3 is 16 residues long. V was cut by 5 bases and J by 0 bases, with 13 bases left in between. Germline CDR1 is SGHTA and CDR2 is FQGNSA. CDR3 nucleotides: TGTGCCAGCAGCCCTCAGACAGGTGCAACTAATGAAAAACTGTTTTTT. This codes for CASSPQTGATNEKLFF.

The chain carries TRBV28 and TRBJ1-2; the D is unclear. V was shortened by 6 bases and J by 4 bases, with 6 bases between the two germline ends. This CDR3 has 11 residues. Germline V gene lookup returns CDR1 MDHEN and CDR2 SYDVKM. The CDR3 loop is CASSYRYGYTF. The CDR3 coding sequence is TGTGCCAGCAGCTATCGCTATGGCTACACCTTC.

CDR3 nucleotides: TGTGCCAGCACAAATTACGAGCAGTACTTC. Translating it yields CASTNYEQYF. The chain links TRBV6-1 to TRBJ2-7; D remains unclear. This CDR3 region has 10 residues. Trimming shortened V by 7 bases and J by 4 bases, and 5 bases separated the two germline ends. Germline V gives CDR1 MNHNS, CDR2 SASEGT.

The chain combines TRBV15 with TRBJ2-7, with TRBD1 as a possible D gene (5 bases). CDR1 and CDR2 (germline): LNHNV, YYDKDF (reference sequence). Trimming removed 2 bases from V and 4 bases from J, with 6 bases in between. The CDR3 runs to 12 residues. CDR3 loop: CATSRQGYEQYF. The CDR3 region has the DNA TGTGCCACCAGCAGACAGGGTTACGAGCAGTACTTC.

The chain joins TRBV4-3 to TRBJ2-2, with a weak D call TRBD1 (6 bases). The CDR3 consists of 17 residues. Per the germline V gene, CDR1 is LGHNA and CDR2 is YSLEER. Trimming left V 0 bases short and J 4 bases short, with 15 bases between. The CDR3 DNA follows: TGCGCCAGCAGCCAAGATGCAGGGGCGTCGGGCACCGGGGAGCTGTTTTTT. Translation: CASSQDAGASGTGELFF.

This clone was recorded a few times. The rearrangement links TRBV5-5 to TRBJ1-2; 7 bases are a match to TRBD1. Trimming at V came to 2 bases and at J to 2 bases, leaving 9 bases not matched to a gene. The CDR3 is 16 amino acids. The germline CDR1 and CDR2 sequences are SGHKS and YYEKEE (reference sequence). Written as DNA, the CDR3 is TGTGCCAGCAGCTTTCGCCGGGACAGAGACAACTATGGCTACACCTTC. Its protein is CASSFRRDRDNYGYTF.

The chain joins TRBV10-2 to TRBJ2-7; D uncertain. Trimming took off 7 bases at V and 5 bases at J, with 9 bases between the two ends. CDR3 size: 11 residues. Germline values: CDR1 WSHSY, CDR2 SAAADI. This CDR3 reads CASTVLDEQYF. In DNA, the CDR3 is TGCGCCAGCACGGTCCTGGACGAGCAGTACTTC.